This TCR beta chain was found in a study of cytomegalovirus exposure and HLA in healthy donors (dated by TCRdb to 2015 to 2018). In the study overall: An earlier analysis of 587 of the donors reported approximately 300 Gb of sequence data and 95 million to 130 million unique TCR beta sequences obtained from 180 million or so T cells. About 320 gigabases of sequencing data and approximately 85 million unique TCR sequences were included in an early release covering roughly 600 HLA-typed donors. The genetic ancestry cluster associated with self-reported Caucasian donors included about 81% of the approximately 400 genotyped donors. The study aimed to test whether cataloging public T cell receptors could reveal signatures of past pathogen exposure. The study used immunosequencing to profile the T cell repertoires of approximately 650 subjects and linked those repertoires to cytomegalovirus serostatus. Besides the first cohort of 666 subjects, a separate validation cohort made up of 90 to 150 different subjects was used. To predict cytomegalovirus infection status, the study brought together high-throughput TCR immunosequencing, statistical association of individual TCRs with disease status, and machine learning. In a later analysis, previously published TCR beta repertoires from hundreds of donors were re-analyzed and high-resolution HLA genotyping was added so that TCR occurrence patterns could be studied. In the later analysis, no new phenotypic data were used to find candidate immune exposures; instead, reliance was placed on TCR beta sequences and their occurrence across donors. An earlier analysis of approximately 580 of the donors used high-throughput TCR beta sequencing to judge whether each TCR beta V gene segment behaved as functional or pseudogenic. Donor age, sex, ethnicity and CMV serostatus were collected together with the repertoire data. Genome-wide SNP genotypes for about 65% of the roughly 670 donors were used in a later genetic analysis, which treated that subset as a discovery cohort. All discovery cohort repertoires had been generated using a single sequencing platform. Class I and class II HLA loci were covered by the typing at four-digit resolution. Typing coverage differed by locus: A, B, C, DRB1 and DQB1 were typed in roughly 629-630 donors, DQA1 in roughly 500, DPA1 in 600 to 610, and DPB1 in just under 490. About five DR-DQ haplotypes were treated as single units for association and clustering because of strong linkage in the cohort. Among about 370 genotyped donors of the cohort, an average of roughly 230,000 unique TCR beta nucleotide sequences was sequenced per donor, of which about 19% were non-productive. The investigation overall reported the following: Presence/absence analyses assumed roughly uniform sequencing depth across donors, an assumption that may not hold. A cluster of highly shared sequence variants was judged likely to represent a technical artifact of the sequencing pipeline. According to a later analysis, TCR association rates differed among HLA loci, with DRB1 alleles showing the most associated TCRs and HLA-C alleles showing the fewest. Assigning TCR associations to individual alleles was difficult when HLA alleles, especially DR and DQ, strongly co-occurred. Cytomegalovirus status was reported to be diagnosed by the classifier with high specificity and sensitivity in both the original and validation cohorts. According to a later genetic analysis, donors in an Asian-associated ancestry cluster had fewer N-insertions in productive TCRs than the approximately 710-donor mean. The 87-base-pair reads could not distinguish some IMGT-functional V segments, including TRBV6-2 and TRBV6-3, so those segments were excluded. In the study, some 180 TCR beta chains were listed as associated with cytomegalovirus. The authors suggested that the approach could potentially be generalized to other disease states and immunological phenotypes. An earlier analysis of 587 of the donors showed that most TCR beta V segments appeared in productive rearrangements either about 90% or about 30% of the time, which broadly matched IMGT annotations. A later analysis reported that several top co-occurrence clusters appeared linked to parvovirus B19, influenza, CMV and Epstein-Barr virus. The only immune exposure information available for the cohort was CMV serostatus. Linkage disequilibrium might explain the correlated functional status among segregating V segments, but an unknown experimental factor could not be excluded. A later analysis found that HLA-associated TCR beta chains were more clonally expanded and had lower generation probabilities than equally common non-associated chains. Specific HLA alleles were associated with 15,000 to 20,000 TCR beta sequences at a false discovery rate of 0.05 in a later analysis. Most TCR sequences were observed very rarely across donors, whereas some public TCRs were present in many individuals. Roughly 17 rarely observed V segments, including chromosome 9 orphons, were excluded from the earlier analysis of just under 600 of the donors because counts were too low. A few of the identified cytomegalovirus-associated TCR beta chains were confirmed in vitro to be specific for cytomegalovirus antigens. HLA typing was unavailable for some donors at each locus, so association tests used only the typed subset. Most CMV-associated TCR beta chains appeared to be HLA-restricted in a later analysis, and the HLA associations seemed to be driven largely by CMV exposure. A further reported finding was that TCR beta sequences accurately predicted the HLA-A and HLA-B alleles for most subjects in the first cohort. In a later genetic analysis, a missense DCLRE1C variant was associated with V-gene and J-gene trimming of TCR beta chains, and the association was replicated in an independent cohort. In this cohort, only TCR beta chains were sequenced, and detectable features were limited by the absence of alpha or paired-chain data.

V is pruned by 4 bases and J by 7 bases, leaving 5 bases of the junction without a gene match. CDR1 WSHSY and CDR2 SAAADI were looked up in the germline V gene. The CDR3 starts with the cysteine, ends with the phenylalanine, and has 13 residues. Of the read, only the CDR3 DNA is kept; its 39 bases are in frame from base 1. With regard to this clone: Its antigen is currently not known. There are no base qualities to consult, and no much larger clone falls within one base.

In total, around 600 healthy bone marrow donors made up the cohort. At the time of sampling, all cohort members were nominally healthy, though unrecorded immune exposures were likely present. The donor was CMV seropositive and was included in the group of 250 to 350 seropositive cohort members. Each donor provided a peripheral blood sample, and peripheral blood mononuclear cells were used for TCR beta sequencing. Genomic DNA extraction from the blood cell samples was performed with the Qiagen DNeasy Blood Extraction Kit. Library method: the immunoSEQ multiplex PCR assay. For the multiplex PCR, a mixture combining 60 forward primers for TCR Vbeta segments and 13 reverse primers for TCR Jbeta segments was used. The CDR3 region of rearranged TCR beta genes was amplified from genomic DNA with a multiplex PCR assay. Amplified TCR beta libraries were sequenced as 87-base-pair reads on the Illumina HiSeq System. Under the source paper's analysis protocol: A later analysis tallied some 79 million unique TCR beta chains across the 550 to 850 repertoires, and around 12 million of those chains were shared by two or more donors. Raw reads were error-corrected and collapsed into unique sequences by a nearest-neighbor algorithm in which closely related sequences were merged to remove PCR and sequencing errors. To assign V, D and J gene segments, CDR3 sequences were aligned to IMGT reference sequences. For a sequence to be retained, a match of at least six nucleotides to both a V gene segment and a J gene segment was required. A rearrangement counted as productive if the CDR3 had no stop codons and remained in frame with V and J, and every other rearrangement counted as non-productive. Following IMGT convention, CDR3 was defined as the stretch from the second conserved V-encoded cysteine up to the conserved J-encoded phenylalanine. The earlier analysis of more than 450 of the donors excluded sequences that lacked an unambiguous match to a single V gene segment. An earlier analysis of about 590 of the donors classified V segments as functional when productive rearrangements were above 56.7% and as segregating when the standard deviation between donors was above 5%. A statistical classification framework was built to diagnose cytomegalovirus status from the catalog of TCR beta chain sequences. A later analysis assigned V and J genes by comparing TCR nucleotide sequences with IMGT/GENE-DB human TR gene sequences. Using the TCRdist pipeline, a later analysis assigned CDR3 sequences along with most-parsimonious VDJ recombination scenarios. In a later analysis, every TCR beta chain was defined by the combination of its CDR3 amino acid sequence and its V-gene family, and reads without a unique V-gene family were dropped. A later analysis removed over 500 highly shared, low-generation-probability nucleotide sequences to deal with suspected cross-contamination and a sequencing artifact. A later analysis calculated a clonal expansion index for each public chain from normalized within-repertoire ranks of inferred template counts. In a later analysis, generation probabilities were computed with a VDJ recombination model fitted to out-of-frame rearrangements, and the resulting probabilities were checked against IGoR. In a later analysis, TCR-TCR, TCR-HLA and TCR-CMV co-occurrence was scored with hypergeometric tests, and a repertoire-size bias correction was applied to TCR pairs. A later analysis estimated false discovery rates by permuting HLA or CMV assignments 20 times. A later analysis grouped co-occurring TCRs with DBSCAN, adding TCRdist sequence similarity when clustering within HLA-allele-positive subsets. Co-occurrence clustering excluded repertoires with fewer than 30,000 or more than 120,000 public chains, plus five with anomalous nucleotide sharing. TCRdb provides this immuneACCESS table in a form limited to in-frame rearrangements. Some clones are lacking; in checked studies, under half of them reflect an unresolved V gene, and why the rest are absent is not known. V and J calls and clone size are given by that table; D and trimming were obtained from the DNA. Across this sample there are about 160,000 clones, with 60% to 75% seen only once. The ten top clones hold 2.5% to 3% of the sample.

The rearrangement joined TRBV10-2 to TRBJ1-1; 8 nucleotides in the junction match TRBD1. The sample was PBMCs. This receptor was obtained from a woman between 45 and 65 years old in good health and CMV-seropositive. The nucleotide sequence is given as TGCGCCAGCAGTGTGACAGGGGTCGGTGAAGCTTTCTTT. It translates to CASSVTGVGEAFF.